Sequencing of this TCR beta chain was carried out in a study of T-cell memory formation after mild COVID-19. The CDR3 has 13 residues. The germline CDR1 and CDR2 sequences are LGHNA and YSLEER. Trimming shortened V by 1 base and J by 8 bases, and 11 bases separated the two germline ends. TCRdb re-derived calls from the 5' RACE reads in MiXCR, one entry per CDR3 protein. The sample consists of 350,000 or so distinct CDR3 sequences, 10% to 15% of them appearing once. This clonotype was seen a few times. As yet, its antigen is unknown. Study-level points and caveats: Shrinking CD4+ clones were chiefly CM and EM; CD8+ ones were chiefly EMRA.

This chain joins TRBV4-3 and TRBJ1-2; TRBD1 might be the D (5 bases). The TCR was taken from a man aged 18 to 35 who had mild COVID-19 (a few samples of this study predate the infection). Cell type and time point are not known. Input material: PBMCs or a T cell subset sorted from them (not recorded which). CDR3 region: CASSQGGDQGYTF. CDR3 in DNA: TGCGCCAGCAGCCAAGGAGGGGATCAAGGCTACACCTTC.